This T cell receptor beta chain was sequenced during a study of tumor and adjacent non-tumor tissue in lung cancer (dated by TCRdb to the late 2010s). Regarding the research as a whole: Of the cohort, eleven to twelve patients had adenocarcinoma, 2 had squamous cell carcinoma and 1 had small cell lung cancer. The 15 enrolled patients, of whom around 10 were men and 5 were women, were aged about 30 to 80 years and were diagnosed with TNM stage I to III disease. A total of some 130 million productive TCRbeta reads were generated by sequencing, corresponding to an average of about 4.17 million reads per sample. Bulk TCRbeta repertoires were compared between lung tumor tissue and matched distant non-tumor lung tissue obtained from fewer than 16 lung cancer patients. For each patient, one tumor sample and one normal lung sample were taken, giving approximately 29 paired specimens that underwent TCRbeta CDR3 sequencing. The paper as a whole reports these results and caveats: TCR diversity was significantly higher in younger patients, and greater tumor TCR diversity was associated with shorter overall survival and shorter disease-free survival. In normal lung, the top 100 clones accounted for a significantly larger cumulative share of the repertoire than in tumor tissue. Neither the sequencing platform nor unique molecular identifiers are named or mentioned anywhere in the methods. Peripheral blood was not sequenced, so blood TCRbeta repertoires in these lung cancer patients were not examined. TCR diversity (inverse Simpson) was significantly higher in tumor than in normal lung tissue (approximately 400 vs 170, P = 0.0075, Mann-Whitney U test). Only around 15 patients were included in the cohort, and the need for larger samples and more detailed clinical data was noted by the authors.

The library was made by multiplex PCR. Sequenced on an Illumina HiSeq 2500. TCRbeta libraries were constructed through three rounds of nested PCR with primers (Table S4) according to protocols adapted from ARM-PCR. Before sequencing, PCR products of 200-500 bp were cut from the gel and purified using the QIAquick gel extraction kit. The authors processed their data as follows. Reads were cleaned with Trimmomatic, merged with FLASH into complete CDR3 sequences, and assigned to V(D)J germline segments with MiTCR. Clonal diversity was computed as the inverse Simpson's index with VDJtools. A read counted as productive if the sequence was in-frame and lacked a premature stop codon. Clones were called with MiXCR by TCRdb after fastp trimmed the public reads at Q25, and only in-frame beta chains were retained. For every CDR3 protein sequence, its rows merge into one entry that carries the most common genes and DNA. The V and J calls and clone size come from TCRdb's table, not from the authors' own analysis. This sample lists roughly 75,000 distinct CDR3 sequences; under 70% were detected once. About a quarter of the sample rests with the top ten.

The germline V gene encodes CDR1 MDHEN and CDR2 SYDVKM. The V end loses 4 bases and the J end loses 9 bases, and a stretch of 15 bases separates them. Inclusive of both ends, the CDR3 amounts to 13 amino acids. Solely the CDR3 DNA is kept, with 39 bases framed from the first base. Turning to this clonotype: Its antigen target is currently unknown. This CDR3 is missing its conserved last phenylalanine or tryptophan, likely due to a read error.

RNA was isolated from bulk unsorted tissue, and RNA quality was assessed with a NanoDrop ND-1000 and an Agilent 2100. Normal lung samples were distant non-tumor tissue taken more than 3 cm from the tumor edge. Newly diagnosed lung cancer patients without prior chemotherapy who had been admitted for thoracic surgery in China between August and November 2014 were enrolled as donors. Patients who had received previous radiotherapy or chemotherapy, or who had another concurrent cancer, were excluded from the study. Pieces of surgical tissue measuring roughly 1-2.2 cm3 were kept in RNAlater solution and stored at -80 degrees C until use.

Here the chain combines TRBV28 and TRBJ1-1; a weak D assignment points to TRBD1 (6 bases agree). The sample taken for sequencing was distant non-tumor lung tissue. The receptor comes from a woman between 50 and 59 years old with non-small cell lung cancer. CDR3 protein: CASSSNTGTKAFI. The DNA sequence is given as TGTGCCAGCAGTTCTAATACCGGGACAAAAGCTTTCATT.